This TCR beta chain was profiled in a study of CD8 T cells in Susac syndrome. About 0.5 to 1 ug RNA was reverse transcribed with random hexamers. An immunoSEQ multiplex PCR generated amplified TCR beta CDR3 products spanning 54 Vbeta and 13 Jbeta. In TCRdb, the immunoSEQ multiplex PCR reads were re-called with MiXCR into one record per CDR3 protein. The repertoire holds about 300,000 distinct CDR3 sequences, about 91% seen once, with over 0.05% in the top ten. There are 14 residues in the CDR3. Germline V gene lookup returns CDR1 KGHSH and CDR2 LQKENI. V shed 2 bases and J shed 7 bases, with 14 bases lying between them.

Sequenced: CD4+ T cells from PBMCs. The sequence derives from a human donor with multiple sclerosis. The genes are TRBV18 and TRBJ1-2, with D maybe TRBD1 (6 bases). The CDR3 DNA follows: TGTGCCAGCTCACCAGACAGGCTGGGATTTGGCTACACCTTC. This encodes CASSPDRLGFGYTF.